Shown below are 19 T cell receptor beta chains from a single sample sequenced in a study of PD-1 blockade in classical Hodgkin lymphoma. Time point reported: cycle 4 day 1 (C4D1), after less than 7 weeks of nivolumab. Following autologous stem cell transplantation, relapse occurred in every patient, and exposure to brentuximab vedotin varied. Some clones are missing from TCRdb's copy, which holds only in-frame ones; the method was immunoSEQ multiplex PCR. The sample has tens of thousands of clones, more than 75% seen once. Sequenced material: peripheral blood mononuclear cells (PBMCs), taken before the fourth cycle of nivolumab. The origin of the receptors is a human donor with classical Hodgkin lymphoma.

The chain recombines TRBV4-3 with TRBJ2-3, with 11 bases that match TRBD2. Trimming at V came to 2 bases and at J to 5 bases, leaving 9 bases not matched to a gene. CDR1 and CDR2 from the germline V gene are LGHNA and YSLEER. The CDR3 is 17 amino acids. This CDR3 reads CASSQFDSGGALDTQYF. The CDR3 bases are TGCGCCAGCAGCCAATTCGATAGCGGGGGGGCTTTAGATACGCAGTATTTT.

This clone was observed a few times. V usage is TRBV7-9 and J usage is TRBJ2-1; 10 bases are shared with TRBD2. The CDR3 is 16 amino acids. V was pared by 5 bases and J by 6 bases, with 10 bases of the junction left unmatched. Germline-derived CDR1 and CDR2 are SEHNR and FQNEAQ (reference sequence). CDR3 sequence: CASSLDRTSGLNEQFF. The CDR3 DNA is TGTGCCAGCAGCCTTGATAGGACTAGCGGTCTCAATGAGCAGTTCTTC.

The rearrangement uses TRBV27 and TRBJ1-5; D not certain. V was clipped by 6 bases and J by 0 bases, with 9 bases between them. The CDR3 contains 14 residues. From germline, CDR1 is MNHEY and CDR2 SMNVEV (reference sequence). DNA of the CDR3: TGTGCCAGCAGGAAGGGAGATAGCAATCAGCCCCAGCATTTT. It is translated as CASRKGDSNQPQHF.

The table lists this clone with a count of one. This chain joins TRBV7-2 and TRBJ2-1; no firm D call. Germline CDR1 reads SGHTA; CDR2 reads FQGNSA. The CDR3 sequence is 11 residues long. V was trimmed by 6 bases and J by 9 bases, leaving 9 bases between them. This CDR3 is CASSPGLEQFF. The CDR3 nucleotides read TGTGCCAGCAGTCCGGGCCTTGAGCAGTTCTTC. Full variable domain (remainder filled in from reference TRBV7-2 and TRBJ2-1): GAGVSQSPSNKVTEKGKDVELRCDPISGHTALYWYRQSLGQGLEFLIYFQGNSAPDKSGLPSDRFSAERTGGSVSTLTIQRTQQEDSAVYLCASSPGLEQFFGPGTRLTVL.

This clone was recorded a few times. The V gene is TRBV28, the J gene TRBJ1-2; 7 positions match TRBD1. Unmatched junction bases numbered 8, after V lost 2 bases and J lost 8 bases. Germline values: CDR1 MDHEN, CDR2 SYDVKM. This CDR3 contains 14 residues. The CDR3 sequence: CASSLTAGGSGYTF. In nucleotides, the CDR3 is TGTGCCAGCAGTTTAACGGCAGGGGGAAGCGGCTACACCTTC.

The V and J genes are TRBV2 and TRBJ1-4; a weak D match, TRBD1 (6 bases). The CDR3 contains 15 residues. The V gene's germline CDR1 is SNHLY and CDR2 FYNNEI. The ends were cut back, 6 bases at V and 0 bases at J, with 11 bases in the middle. CDR3 in amino acids: CASSTGTATNEKLFF. The CDR3 nucleotides are TGTGCCAGCAGCACAGGGACGGCAACTAATGAAAAACTGTTTTTT.

V usage is TRBV6-5 and J usage is TRBJ1-5; D is uncertain. V gave up 6 bases and J gave up 5 bases, with 11 bases separating them. There are 13 residues in the CDR3. The germline CDR1 and CDR2 sequences are MNHEY and SVGAGI. The CDR3: CASRPSQDQPQHF. In nucleotides, the CDR3 is TGTGCCAGCAGACCCTCCCAAGATCAGCCCCAGCATTTT.

The chain has TRBV18 and TRBJ1-1, with a weak D call TRBD1 (6 bases). The V and J ends lost 4 bases and 1 base respectively, with 16 bases between them. CDR3 length equals 16 residues. Germline V gives CDR1 KGHSH, CDR2 LQKENI. The CDR3 bases are TGTGCCAGCTCACGACTAACTACAGGGTCGAACACTGAAGCTTTCTTT. It translates to CASSRLTTGSNTEAFF.

This clone was seen more than once but under ten times. The rearrangement joins TRBV30 to TRBJ1-4; unclear D gene. The CDR3 consists of 13 residues. Germline CDR1 GTSNPN, CDR2 SVGIG (reference sequence). V was pared by 2 bases and J by 2 bases, with 6 bases between. The CDR3 sequence: CAWSRETNEKLFF. The CDR3 coding sequence is TGTGCCTGGAGTCGGGAGACTAATGAAAAACTGTTTTTT.

This clone occurred a few times. The chain combines TRBV14 with TRBJ2-7, with D possibly matching TRBD2 (6 bases). The length of the CDR3 is 16 residues. V lost 5 bases to trimming and J lost 3 bases, with 20 bases between them. The germline V gene encodes CDR1 SGHDN and CDR2 FVKESK. CDR3: CASSSYYTGGLYEQYF. The CDR3 bases are TGTGCCAGCAGCTCTTATTATACTGGGGGACTCTACGAGCAGTACTTC.

This clone was found a few times. The chain couples TRBV28 to TRBJ1-1; D might be TRBD1 (6 bases). V lost 5 bases to trimming and J lost 1 base, with 17 bases between them. Germline CDR1 and CDR2: MDHEN and SYDVKM. The CDR3 is made up of 16 amino acids. This CDR3 reads CASSPNSWDTNTEAFF. The CDR3 DNA sequence: TGTGCCAGCAGTCCTAATAGTTGGGACACGAACACTGAAGCTTTCTTT. Drawing the rest from reference TRBV28 and TRBJ1-1, the complete variable domain is DVKVTQSSRYLVKRTGEKVFLECVQDMDHENMFWYRQDPGLGLRLIYFSYDVKMKEKGDIPEGYSVSREKKERFSLILESASTNQTSMYLCASSPNSWDTNTEAFFGQGTRLTVV.

This clone was seen only a few times. V is TRBV13 and J is TRBJ2-2, with 9 bases matching TRBD2. The CDR3 spans 17 residues. Germline loops: CDR1 PRHDT, CDR2 FYEKMQ (reference sequence). V was clipped by 2 bases and J by 8 bases; unmatched bases: 12. CDR3 protein: CASSLSSSGTSPGELFF. The DNA for the CDR3 is TGTGCCAGCAGCTTAAGTTCTAGCGGGACCTCACCTGGGGAGCTGTTTTTT.

This chain connects TRBV19 to TRBJ1-5, with 9 bases aligning to TRBD1. Trimming removed 7 bases from V and 5 bases from J; junction bases left unmatched: 9. Germline V gene data show CDR1 as LNHDA and CDR2 as SQIVND (reference sequence). CDR3 length: 15 amino acids. CDR3 sequence (DNA): TGTGCCAGTACTGAATGGGACAGGGTGGATCAGCCCCAGCATTTT. Encoded protein: CASTEWDRVDQPQHF.

The CDR3 DNA reads TGCGCCAGCAGCTCCGGGACGGCGAACACCGGGGAGCTGTTTTTT. Translation gives CASSSGTANTGELFF. J is TRBJ2-2 and V is TRBV5-1; D may be TRBD1 or TRBD2 (5 bases each). The CDR3 sequence is 15 residues long. Germline CDR1 SGHRS, CDR2 YFSETQ. V dropped 3 bases and J dropped 0 bases, with 9 bases sitting between them.

This chain uses TRBV7-9 with TRBJ2-5, with D possibly TRBD1 on 6 matching bases. This CDR3 has 12 amino acids. V gave up 1 base and J gave up 7 bases, with 7 bases separating them. Germline loops: CDR1 SEHNR, CDR2 FQNEAQ (reference sequence). This chain's CDR3 is CASSLVGGTQYF. CDR3 DNA: TGTGCCAGCAGCTTAGTAGGGGGGACCCAGTACTTC.

The gene calls are TRBV4-2 and TRBJ1-5; D is uncertain. Germline lookup yields CDR1 LGHNA and CDR2 YNFKEQ. The CDR3 runs 15 residues. V lost 0 bases and J 0 bases, leaving 6 bases between the germline ends. CDR3 sequence: CASSQEPYSNQPQHF. DNA for the CDR3: TGTGCCAGCAGCCAAGAGCCTTATAGCAATCAGCCCCAGCATTTT.

The chain couples TRBV4-1 to TRBJ1-6, with 9 nucleotides matching TRBD1. The V segment lost 1 base and the J segment 10 bases; nucleotides outside the gene matches: 8. CDR1 MGHRA and CDR2 YSYEKL come from the germline V gene. The CDR3 is 16 amino acids. The CDR3 DNA reads TGCGCCAGCAGCCAAGGACCGGGACAGGGAAACTCACCCCTCCACTTT. Translating it yields CASSQGPGQGNSPLHF.

This clone was seen a single time. The CDR3 region is CASSRTRPTEAFF. The CDR3, as DNA: TGTGCCAGCTCAAGAACCAGGCCCACTGAAGCTTTCTTT. The V and J genes are TRBV25-1 and TRBJ1-1; D remains unclear. Germline V gene data show CDR1 as MGHDK and CDR2 as SYGVNS. Trimming pared 8 bases from V and 4 bases from J, leaving 14 bases between. The CDR3 has 13 amino acids.

Written as DNA, the CDR3 is TGTGCCAGCAGCTTAGCGGCAGGGAATTCACCCCTCCACTTT. Translated, it gives CASSLAAGNSPLHF. The V and J genes are TRBV7-9 and TRBJ1-6; D is possibly TRBD1 (5 bases). CDR3 length equals 14 residues. CDR1 and CDR2 (germline): SEHNR, FQNEAQ (reference sequence). The ends were cut back, 0 bases at V and 7 bases at J, with 7 bases in the middle.